The rows below give T cell receptor beta chains drawn from one sample of a study of T cells after yellow fever vaccination. TCRdb re-analysed the 5' RACE reads in MiXCR, keeping a single row per CDR3 protein. This table has about 500,000 distinct CDR3 sequences, around a sixth appearing once. The specimen comprised PBMCs, sampled 4 to 5 days after the first yellow fever vaccination. All receptors come from a man younger than 35 who received the YFV17D yellow fever vaccine. The CDR3 runs from the conserved cysteine through the conserved F or W. A D gene is named only where the DNA matches it firmly.

v_call: TRBV7-6; d_call: -; j_call: TRBJ2-1; cdr3_aa: CASSLGAPYNEQFF
v_call: TRBV6-1; d_call: -; j_call: TRBJ2-5; cdr3_aa: CASSTGPGRQETQYF
v_call: TRBV7-8; d_call: -; j_call: TRBJ2-5; cdr3_aa: CASSYYLGTQETQYF
v_call: TRBV4-1; d_call: -; j_call: TRBJ2-6; cdr3_aa: CASSQPQGSGANVLTF
v_call: TRBV6-6; d_call: -; j_call: TRBJ2-1; cdr3_aa: CASSWGNEQFF
v_call: TRBV18; d_call: -; j_call: TRBJ1-5; cdr3_aa: CASSPDQNQPQHF
v_call: TRBV7-7; d_call: TRBD2; j_call: TRBJ2-1; cdr3_aa: CASSSGTSGTYNEQFF
v_call: TRBV19; d_call: -; j_call: TRBJ1-5; cdr3_aa: CASSWALGADQPQHF
v_call: TRBV4-1; d_call: -; j_call: TRBJ2-1; cdr3_aa: CASSQGVSMEGNEQFF
v_call: TRBV3-1; d_call: TRBD2; j_call: TRBJ2-1; cdr3_aa: CASSQSGDNEQFF
v_call: TRBV9; d_call: -; j_call: TRBJ2-1; cdr3_aa: CASSVVSNEQFF
v_call: TRBV19; d_call: TRBD1; j_call: TRBJ1-5; cdr3_aa: CASSPGRGRHYSNQPQHF
v_call: TRBV4-1; d_call: TRBD1; j_call: TRBJ1-5; cdr3_aa: CASSPRQGGGQPQHF
v_call: TRBV30; d_call: -; j_call: TRBJ2-1; cdr3_aa: CAWSSPHNEQFF
v_call: TRBV20-1; d_call: -; j_call: TRBJ2-5; cdr3_aa: CSAPYGVPRETQYF
v_call: TRBV6-5; d_call: -; j_call: TRBJ1-5; cdr3_aa: CASSYSKGGGGQPQHF
v_call: TRBV11-1; d_call: -; j_call: TRBJ2-6; cdr3_aa: CASPGSSSSSYSGANVLTF
v_call: TRBV12-3/TRBV12-4; d_call: TRBD1; j_call: TRBJ2-1; cdr3_aa: CASRDRVAEQFF
v_call: TRBV6-5; d_call: -; j_call: TRBJ1-1; cdr3_aa: CASSYAGQGSIGAFF
v_call: TRBV7-3; d_call: TRBD2; j_call: TRBJ2-3; cdr3_aa: CASSLNSASGGAGDTQYF
v_call: TRBV12-3/TRBV12-4; d_call: TRBD2; j_call: TRBJ2-5; cdr3_aa: CASSLFSGGQGTQYF
v_call: TRBV7-7; d_call: TRBD1; j_call: TRBJ2-2; cdr3_aa: CASSLYPKTGGTGELFF
v_call: TRBV11-2; d_call: TRBD1; j_call: TRBJ2-5; cdr3_aa: CASRGQGETQYF
v_call: TRBV7-2; d_call: -; j_call: TRBJ2-5; cdr3_aa: CASSSWRWGRGGETQYF
v_call: TRBV4-2; d_call: -; j_call: TRBJ1-1; cdr3_aa: CASSQDLIGRIDVF
v_call: TRBV12-3/TRBV12-4; d_call: -; j_call: TRBJ1-3; cdr3_aa: CASSFQSLSGNTIYF
v_call: TRBV28; d_call: -; j_call: TRBJ1-1; cdr3_aa: CASRLYGQPWEAFF
v_call: TRBV5-1; d_call: -; j_call: TRBJ2-3; cdr3_aa: CASQWGIGGDTQYF
v_call: TRBV6-1; d_call: TRBD2; j_call: TRBJ2-5; cdr3_aa: CASKKRGNQETQYF
v_call: TRBV6-1; d_call: TRBD2; j_call: TRBJ2-6; cdr3_aa: CASRKRGTSGANVLTF
v_call: TRBV4-1; d_call: TRBD2; j_call: TRBJ2-3; cdr3_aa: CASSQRTSGAAHTQYF
v_call: TRBV6-5; d_call: -; j_call: TRBJ2-1; cdr3_aa: CASSSNGPSYNEQFF
v_call: TRBV20-1; d_call: TRBD2; j_call: TRBJ2-1; cdr3_aa: CSARGFGLAGTYNEQFF
v_call: TRBV2; d_call: TRBD2; j_call: TRBJ2-7; cdr3_aa: CASTRGTSGGSGEQYF
v_call: TRBV7-8; d_call: -; j_call: TRBJ1-1; cdr3_aa: CASSRRARDTEAFF
v_call: TRBV7-2; d_call: TRBD2; j_call: TRBJ2-7; cdr3_aa: CASSPTSGGFYEQYF
v_call: TRBV19; d_call: TRBD1; j_call: TRBJ2-3; cdr3_aa: CASRKSRDRVDTQYF
v_call: TRBV19; d_call: -; j_call: TRBJ2-7; cdr3_aa: CASSIRHRIPGDEQYF
v_call: TRBV6-1; d_call: -; j_call: TRBJ2-6; cdr3_aa: CASSSGVSGANVLTF
v_call: TRBV6-1; d_call: TRBD1; j_call: TRBJ1-6; cdr3_aa: CASSQGQGLSNSPLHF
v_call: TRBV7-9; d_call: -; j_call: TRBJ1-1; cdr3_aa: CASSFGQHTEAFF
v_call: TRBV5-1; d_call: -; j_call: TRBJ1-1; cdr3_aa: CASSLAQRGTEAFF
v_call: TRBV6-1; d_call: -; j_call: TRBJ2-5; cdr3_aa: CASSTLMSTQETQYF
v_call: TRBV6-2/TRBV6-3; d_call: -; j_call: TRBJ2-5; cdr3_aa: CASSYGSGYTSQETQYF
v_call: TRBV7-8; d_call: TRBD1; j_call: TRBJ2-7; cdr3_aa: CASSAGGTGGFYEQYF
v_call: TRBV7-9; d_call: -; j_call: TRBJ1-5; cdr3_aa: CASSPGAGRGQPQHF
v_call: TRBV27; d_call: -; j_call: TRBJ2-7; cdr3_aa: CASGTSRGPYEQYF
v_call: TRBV3-1; d_call: -; j_call: TRBJ1-3; cdr3_aa: CASSAYRDGGNTIYF
v_call: TRBV6-5; d_call: -; j_call: TRBJ2-1; cdr3_aa: CASSYSDSYNEQFF
v_call: TRBV12-3/TRBV12-4; d_call: -; j_call: TRBJ2-1; cdr3_aa: CASSFGPGTVNEQFF
v_call: TRBV12-3/TRBV12-4; d_call: -; j_call: TRBJ2-3; cdr3_aa: CASSFGGNTDTQYF
v_call: TRBV10-3; d_call: TRBD1; j_call: TRBJ1-2; cdr3_aa: CAINPWDSLNYGYTF
v_call: TRBV10-3; d_call: -; j_call: TRBJ2-1; cdr3_aa: CAISERARGSSYNEQFF
v_call: TRBV4-1; d_call: TRBD1; j_call: TRBJ1-1; cdr3_aa: CASSQLQGIGTEAFF
v_call: TRBV25-1; d_call: -; j_call: TRBJ1-5; cdr3_aa: CASSAGGAQLDQPQHF